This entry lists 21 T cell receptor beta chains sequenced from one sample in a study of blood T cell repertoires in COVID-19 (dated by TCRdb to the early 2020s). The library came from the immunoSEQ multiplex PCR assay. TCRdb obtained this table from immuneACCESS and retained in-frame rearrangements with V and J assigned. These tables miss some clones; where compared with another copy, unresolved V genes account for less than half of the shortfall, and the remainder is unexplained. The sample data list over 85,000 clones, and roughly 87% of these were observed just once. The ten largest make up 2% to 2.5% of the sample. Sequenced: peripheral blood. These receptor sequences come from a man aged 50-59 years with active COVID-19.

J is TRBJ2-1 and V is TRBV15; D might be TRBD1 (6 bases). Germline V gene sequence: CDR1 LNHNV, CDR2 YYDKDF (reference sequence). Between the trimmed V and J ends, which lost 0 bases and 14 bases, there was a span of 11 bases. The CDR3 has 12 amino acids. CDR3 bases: TGTGCCACCAGCAGAGAAACAGGGCCTAAGTTCTTC. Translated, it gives CATSRETGPKFF.

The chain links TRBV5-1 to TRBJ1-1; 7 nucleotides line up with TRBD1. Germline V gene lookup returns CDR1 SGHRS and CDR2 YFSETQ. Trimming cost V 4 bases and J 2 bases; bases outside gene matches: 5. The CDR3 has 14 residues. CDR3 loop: CASSPGQINTEAFF. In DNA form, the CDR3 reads TGCGCCAGCAGCCCGGGACAGATTAACACTGAAGCTTTCTTT.

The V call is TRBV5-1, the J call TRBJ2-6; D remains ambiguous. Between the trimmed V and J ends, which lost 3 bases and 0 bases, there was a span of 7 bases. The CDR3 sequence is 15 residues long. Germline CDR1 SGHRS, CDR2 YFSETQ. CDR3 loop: CASSSSSSGANVLTF. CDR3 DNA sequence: TGCGCCAGCAGCTCCTCGAGCTCTGGGGCCAACGTCCTGACTTTC.

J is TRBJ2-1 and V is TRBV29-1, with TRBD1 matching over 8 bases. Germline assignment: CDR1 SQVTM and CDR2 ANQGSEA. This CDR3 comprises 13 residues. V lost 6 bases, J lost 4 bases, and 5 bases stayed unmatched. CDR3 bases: TGCAGCGTGGGGACAGGAGTGTACAATGAGCAGTTCTTC. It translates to CSVGTGVYNEQFF.

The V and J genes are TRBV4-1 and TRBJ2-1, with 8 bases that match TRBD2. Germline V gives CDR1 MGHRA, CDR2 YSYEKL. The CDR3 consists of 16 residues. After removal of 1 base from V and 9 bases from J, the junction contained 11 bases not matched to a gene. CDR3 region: CASSQALAGGPFEQFF. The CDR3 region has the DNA TGCGCCAGCAGCCAAGCCCTCGCGGGGGGACCATTTGAGCAGTTCTTC.

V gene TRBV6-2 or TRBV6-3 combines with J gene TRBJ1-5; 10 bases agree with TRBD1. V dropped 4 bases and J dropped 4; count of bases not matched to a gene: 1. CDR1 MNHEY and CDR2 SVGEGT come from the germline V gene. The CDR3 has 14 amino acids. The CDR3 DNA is TGTGCCAGCAGTTGGGGACAGGGGAATCAGCCCCAGCATTTT. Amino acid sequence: CASSWGQGNQPQHF.

CDR3 residues: CASSYTLGVPYGYTF. As DNA, the CDR3 is TGTGCCAGCAGTTACACGCTAGGGGTCCCCTATGGCTACACCTTC. V is TRBV6-5 and J is TRBJ1-2, with D maybe TRBD1 (5 bases). The germline gives CDR1 MNHEY, CDR2 SVGAGI. V was pared by 2 bases and J by 4 bases, with 14 bases between. The CDR3 contains 15 residues.

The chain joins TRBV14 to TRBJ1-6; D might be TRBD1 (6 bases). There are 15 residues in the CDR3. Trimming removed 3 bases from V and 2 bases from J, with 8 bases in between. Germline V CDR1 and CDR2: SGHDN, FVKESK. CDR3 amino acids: CASSQRDTYNSPLHF. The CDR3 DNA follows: TGTGCCAGCAGCCAGAGGGACACCTATAATTCACCCCTCCACTTT.

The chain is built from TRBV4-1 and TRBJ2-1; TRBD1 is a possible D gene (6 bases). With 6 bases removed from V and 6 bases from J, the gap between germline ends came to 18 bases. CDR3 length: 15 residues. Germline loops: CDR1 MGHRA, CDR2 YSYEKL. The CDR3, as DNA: TGCGCCAGCAGAGCGCCGGGACACTCTGGCAATGAGCAGTTCTTC. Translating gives CASRAPGHSGNEQFF.

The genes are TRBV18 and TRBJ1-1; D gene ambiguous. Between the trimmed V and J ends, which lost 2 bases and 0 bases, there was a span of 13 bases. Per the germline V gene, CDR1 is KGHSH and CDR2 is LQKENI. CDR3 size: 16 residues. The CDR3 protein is CASSPGQVPMNTEAFF. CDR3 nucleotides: TGTGCCAGCTCACCAGGGCAAGTGCCCATGAACACTGAAGCTTTCTTT.

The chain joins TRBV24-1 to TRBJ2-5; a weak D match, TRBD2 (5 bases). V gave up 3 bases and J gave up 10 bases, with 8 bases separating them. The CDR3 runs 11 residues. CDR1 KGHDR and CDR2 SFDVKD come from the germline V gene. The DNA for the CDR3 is TGTGCCACCAGTGATACTAGAGGCCAGTACTTC. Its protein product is CATSDTRGQYF.

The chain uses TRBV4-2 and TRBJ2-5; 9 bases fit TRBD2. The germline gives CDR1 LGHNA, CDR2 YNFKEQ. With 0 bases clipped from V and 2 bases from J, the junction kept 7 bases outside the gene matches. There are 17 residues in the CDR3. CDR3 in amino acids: CASSQDRTSARQETQYF. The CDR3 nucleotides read TGTGCCAGCAGCCAAGATCGGACTAGCGCCCGACAAGAGACCCAGTACTTC.

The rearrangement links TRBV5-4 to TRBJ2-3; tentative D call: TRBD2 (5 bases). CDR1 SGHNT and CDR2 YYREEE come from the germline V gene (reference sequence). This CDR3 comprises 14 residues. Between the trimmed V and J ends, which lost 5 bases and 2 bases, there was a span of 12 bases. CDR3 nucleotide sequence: TGTGCCAGCAGTAACGGGGATAACACAGATACGCAGTATTTT. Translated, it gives CASSNGDNTDTQYF. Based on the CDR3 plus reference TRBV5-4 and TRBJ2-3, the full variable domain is ETGVTQSPTHLIKTRGQQVTLRCSSQSGHNTVSWYQQALGQGPQFIFQYYREEENGRGNFPPRFSGLQFPNYSSELNVNALELDDSALYLCASSNGDNTDTQYFGPGTRLTVL.

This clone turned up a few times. Here the CDR3 reads CASSLDRYSGANVLTF. CDR3 DNA sequence: TGTGCCAGCAGCCTGGACAGATACTCTGGGGCCAACGTCCTGACTTTC. J is TRBJ2-6 and V is TRBV6-2 or TRBV6-3; tentatively, D is TRBD1 (6 bases). CDR1 and CDR2 from the germline V gene are MNHEY and SVGEGT. V gave up 6 bases and J gave up 0 bases, with 12 bases separating them. This CDR3 contains 16 residues.

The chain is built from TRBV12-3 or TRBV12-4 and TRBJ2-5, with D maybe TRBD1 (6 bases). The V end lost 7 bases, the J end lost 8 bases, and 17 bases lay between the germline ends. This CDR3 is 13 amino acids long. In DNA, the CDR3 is TGTGCCAGCAACCAACTTGCAGGGGACACCCAGTACTTC. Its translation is CASNQLAGDTQYF.

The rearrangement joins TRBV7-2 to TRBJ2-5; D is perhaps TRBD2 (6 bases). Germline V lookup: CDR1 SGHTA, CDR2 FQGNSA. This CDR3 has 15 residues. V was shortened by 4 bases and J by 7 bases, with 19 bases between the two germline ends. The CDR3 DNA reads TGTGCCAGCAGCTCCCGGACACCGGGGGTAGGGACCCAGTACTTC. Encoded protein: CASSSRTPGVGTQYF.

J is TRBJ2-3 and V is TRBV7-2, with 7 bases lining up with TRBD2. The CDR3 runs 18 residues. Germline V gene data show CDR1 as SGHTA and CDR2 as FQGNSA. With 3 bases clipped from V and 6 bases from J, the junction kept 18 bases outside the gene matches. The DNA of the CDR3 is TGTGCCAGCAGCTTTCTTCCCCTAGGCGGGGGAACTGTCGATACGCAGTATTTT. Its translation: CASSFLPLGGGTVDTQYF.

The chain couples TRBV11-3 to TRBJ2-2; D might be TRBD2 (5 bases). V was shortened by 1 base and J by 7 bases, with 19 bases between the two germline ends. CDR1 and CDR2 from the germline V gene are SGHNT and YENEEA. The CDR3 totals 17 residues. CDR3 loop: CASSLGVEGIGGGELFF. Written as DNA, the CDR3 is TGTGCCAGCAGCTTAGGGGTCGAAGGGATCGGAGGCGGGGAGCTGTTTTTT.

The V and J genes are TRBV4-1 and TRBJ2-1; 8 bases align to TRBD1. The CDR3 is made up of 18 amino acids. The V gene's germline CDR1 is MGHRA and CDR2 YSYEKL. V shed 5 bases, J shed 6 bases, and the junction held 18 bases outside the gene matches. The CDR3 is CASSYRARRTGSGNEQFF. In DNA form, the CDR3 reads TGCGCCAGCAGCTACCGCGCCCGAAGGACAGGGTCGGGCAATGAGCAGTTCTTC.

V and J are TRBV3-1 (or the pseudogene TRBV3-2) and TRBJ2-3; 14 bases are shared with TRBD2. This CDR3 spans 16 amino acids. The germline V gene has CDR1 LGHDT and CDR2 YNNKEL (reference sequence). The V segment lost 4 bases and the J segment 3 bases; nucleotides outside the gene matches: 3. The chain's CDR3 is CASSPGLAGATDTQYF. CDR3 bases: TGTGCCAGCAGCCCGGGACTAGCGGGGGCTACAGATACGCAGTATTTT.

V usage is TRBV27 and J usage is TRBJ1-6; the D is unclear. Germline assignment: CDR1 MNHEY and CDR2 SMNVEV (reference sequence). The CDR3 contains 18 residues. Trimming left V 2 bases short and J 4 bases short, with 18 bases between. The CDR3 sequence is CASSLTVTTAEYNSPLHF. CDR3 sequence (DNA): TGTGCCAGCAGTTTAACCGTAACCACAGCAGAGTATAATTCACCCCTCCACTTT.